These 3 T cell receptor beta chains share one sample of origin, sequenced in a study of beta chain features in type 1 diabetes. Notes on the study in general: Moderate yet significant TCRB CDR3 shortening was seen in Type 1 diabetes patients in all four CD4+ subsets.

Reverse transcription of all isolated RNA meant that expressed TCRB transcripts were sequenced. The repertoire was sequenced with immunoSEQ multiplex PCR; TCRdb's copy has only in-frame clones and lacks some. The sample lists around 310,000 clones; around an eighth were seen once. Antigens for these TCRs are unknown. The sample was naive CD4+ T cells from blood. The receptors were gathered from a woman under 30 with type 1 diabetes.

V usage is TRBV11-3 and J usage is TRBJ1-2, with TRBD1 as a possible D gene (5 bases). Trimming took 4 bases from V and 8 from J, leaving 11 bases between them. CDR3 size: 12 residues. Germline lookup yields CDR1 SGHNT and CDR2 YENEEA. The CDR3 is CASSWGGTGYTF. The CDR3 coding sequence is TGTGCCAGCAGCTGGGGGGGTACGGGCTACACCTTC. Using reference TRBV11-3 and TRBJ1-2 for the parts outside the CDR3, the full variable domain is EAGVVQSPRYKIIEKKQPVAFWCNPISGHNTLYWYLQNLGQGPELLIRYENEEAVDDSQLPKDRFSAERLKGVDSTLKIQPAELGDSAVYLCASSWGGTGYTFGSGTRLTVV.

This chain uses TRBV5-1 with TRBJ1-4, with 10 bases lining up with TRBD1. After removal of 5 bases from V and 7 bases from J, the junction contained 11 bases not matched to a gene. The CDR3 covers 16 residues. The germline V gene has CDR1 SGHRS and CDR2 YFSETQ. CDR3 sequence (DNA): TGCGCCAGCAGTGGGACAGGGGACGCTTTGACTGAAAAACTGTTTTTT. It specifies CASSGTGDALTEKLFF.

V and J are TRBV6-5 and TRBJ2-3; unclear D gene. Looked up from germline, CDR1 is MNHEY and CDR2 is SVGAGI. V was trimmed by 2 bases and J by 4 bases, leaving 13 bases between them. The CDR3 spans 15 residues. The CDR3 nucleotides read TGTGCCAGCAGTTACACTGGAGAGCTGGCAGATACGCAGTATTTT. Amino acids: CASSYTGELADTQYF.